The present T cell receptor (beta chain) was sequenced within a study of T cells after yellow fever vaccination (dated by TCRdb to the late 2010s). Regarding the study in general: The SMART-Seq v4 Ultra Low Input RNA kit was used to prepare libraries from fractions with low cell numbers. Blood was drawn at multiple timepoints before and after primary and secondary immunization, with bulk PBMC replicates and cell subsets isolated. The cohort comprised two healthy male donors, one aged 18 to 29 and one aged 30 to 40 years. To follow T-cell clones before and after both primary and booster YFV17D yellow fever vaccination, bulk TCR alpha and beta repertoires underwent longitudinal sequencing. What the work shows at the level of the full study, not this receptor alone: FACS-sorted repertoires could contain abundant contaminating clonotypes from the bulk population, so computational filtering was required. A small share of clonotypes was detected in both CD4 and CD8 compartments, with the overlap likely arising from convergent recombination. Because the study included only a couple of donors, the extent to which the findings can be generalized is limited. After the booster, most clones that had expanded after primary vaccination were detected again (around 96% of CD4 and 70% to 90% of CD8), suggesting broad maintenance of memory. The secondary T-cell response was found to be weaker but faster than the primary response, with a peak reached on day 5 rather than on day 15.

In this sample, this clonotype turned up many times. Its antigen is currently not known. The sample holds no much larger clone one base away, and base qualities are not on file. TCR cDNA was synthesized by 5'RACE template switching, through which a universal primer site and unique molecular identifiers were introduced. cDNA synthesis was primed from both the TCR alpha and TCR beta constant segments. Library amplification involved two PCR steps, and the second step added sample barcodes and sequencing adapters. Sequencing of libraries was performed on Illumina HiSeq 2500 (2x100 bp) or NovaSeq (2x150 bp). From the authors' description of their analysis: MIGEC was used to demultiplex reads and collapse the reads into UMI consensus sequences, and MiXCR was used for V(D)J alignment. Using edgeR on replicate PBMC samples, clonotypes were called vaccine-responding if FDR was below 0.01 and the log2 fold change was above 5 up to day 15. Bulk clonotypes were assigned CD4 or CD8 identity according to which sequenced CD4 or CD8 repertoire held them at higher abundance. TCRdb passed the public sequencing reads through fastp at Q25 and MiXCR, retaining productive beta sequences. When rows share a CDR3 protein, they turn into one entry using the most common DNA and genes. TCRdb, rather than the study authors, made the V and J calls. The sample yields 200,000 to 300,000 distinct CDR3 sequences; 6.5% to 7.5% were counted once. The top ten clonotypes cover 0.8% to 1.2% of the sample.

Looking up the germline V gene (reference sequence) yields CDR1 DFQATT and CDR2 SNEGSKA. The CDR3 measures 14 amino acids from cysteine to phenylalanine. The DNA shown is the 42-base CDR3, in frame from base 1. V and J are trimmed by 5 bases and 6 bases, and the gene matches miss 7 bases of the junction. The treatment or condition label corresponds to: live attenuated yellow fever vaccine strain. PBMCs were isolated from peripheral blood using a standard Ficoll-Paque protocol. Dynabeads CD4 and CD8 positive selection kits were used to isolate the CD4 and CD8 T-cell fractions. TriZol was used to extract RNA from bulk PBMCs, CD4 and CD8 fractions, and dextramer-positive and dextramer-negative fractions.

This receptor chain uses TRBV20-1 and TRBJ2-2; the junction holds 9 bases that match TRBD2. This material consisted of CD4+ T cells sorted from PBMCs, taken on the day of the yellow fever booster vaccination. This receptor was identified in a man aged 25 to 45 who received the YFV17D yellow fever vaccine. The CDR3 has the sequence CSAYSGSYPGELFF. The nucleotides read TGCAGTGCTTATAGCGGGAGTTATCCCGGGGAGCTGTTTTTT.